Each of the 29 T cell receptor beta chains below was sequenced from the same sample in a study of molecular identifiers for immune sequencing clone quantification. TCRdb passed the PCR reads through MiXCR, listing each CDR3 protein once. The sample holds under 600,000 distinct CDR3 sequences, over 20% seen once. The material sequenced was naive CD8+ T cells from blood, with Jurkat cell RNA spiked in. Subset given: FACS-sorted CD8+CD4-CCR7+CD45RA+ naive T cells. The receptors were sampled from a human donor in good health. Some libraries in this study had Jurkat cell RNA spiked in.

In this sample, this clonotype turned up a few times. The genes are TRBV7-9 and TRBJ2-5; TRBD2 matches 9 bases. CDR1 and CDR2 (germline): SEHNR, FQNEAQ (reference sequence). The CDR3 is 16 amino acids. J was trimmed by 2 bases and V by 4 bases; bases with no gene match: 8. This chain's CDR3 is CASSSVLAGEQETQYF. CDR3 sequence (DNA): TGTGCCAGCAGCTCTGTTTTAGCGGGAGAACAAGAGACCCAGTACTTC. Variable domain in full (rest from reference TRBV7-9 and TRBJ2-5): DTGVSQNPRHKITKRGQNVTFRCDPISEHNRLYWYRQTLGQGPEFLTYFQNEAQLEKSRLLSDRFSAERPKGSFSTLEIQRTEQGDSAMYLCASSSVLAGEQETQYFGPGTRLLVL.

This rearrangement joins TRBV19 to TRBJ1-1, with TRBD1 matching over 7 bases. This CDR3 spans 15 amino acids. CDR1 LNHDA and CDR2 SQIVND come from the germline V gene (reference sequence). The junction had 9 bases not matched to a gene; V was cut back by 4 bases and J by 4 bases. The CDR3 spells CASSTGTDYPTEAFF. As DNA, the CDR3 is TGTGCCAGTAGTACCGGGACAGACTACCCCACTGAAGCTTTCTTT.

This clonotype was recorded at least ten times. This sequence joins TRBV14 and TRBJ2-2; D remains unclear. This CDR3 spans 15 amino acids. V gave up 1 base and J gave up 4 bases, with 10 bases separating them. Germline V gives CDR1 SGHDN, CDR2 FVKESK. The CDR3 DNA reads TGTGCCAGCAGCCAAGGGACGGCCCTCACCGGGGAGCTGTTTTTT. Its protein is CASSQGTALTGELFF. Complete variable domain (other parts from reference TRBV14 and TRBJ2-2): EAGVTQFPSHSVIEKGQTVTLRCDPISGHDNLYWYRRVMGKEIKFLLHFVKESKQDESGMPNNRFLAERTGGTYSTLKVQPAELEDSGVYFCASSQGTALTGELFFGEGSRLTVL.

This clonotype was seen only a few times. This chain joins TRBV12-3 or TRBV12-4 and TRBJ1-1; D not certain. The V end was cut by 1 base, the J end by 0 bases, with 12 bases between. The CDR3 is made up of 16 amino acids. The CDR3: CASSLGGRGMNTEAFF. The CDR3 region has the DNA TGTGCCAGCAGTTTAGGGGGTCGTGGAATGAACACTGAAGCTTTCTTT.

This clonotype appeared many times. J is TRBJ2-7 and V is TRBV29-1; 12 bases are a match to TRBD2. J lost 4 bases, V lost 1 base, and 2 bases had no gene match. Germline values: CDR1 SQVTM, CDR2 ANQGSEA. This CDR3 is built from 14 residues. CDR3 sequence reads: CSVEGLAGEYEQYF. The CDR3 DNA sequence: TGCAGCGTTGAAGGACTAGCGGGAGAGTACGAGCAGTACTTC.

This clonotype was recorded at least ten times. This rearrangement joins TRBV25-1 to TRBJ2-3; perhaps TRBD1 as D (6 bases). This CDR3 region has 14 residues. Trimming took off 3 bases at V and 6 bases at J, with 13 bases between the two ends. The V gene's germline CDR1 is MGHDK and CDR2 SYGVNS. CDR3: CASSDGTPRDTQYF. Written as DNA, the CDR3 is TGTGCCAGCAGTGATGGGACACCCAGGGATACGCAGTATTTT.

Comments on this clonotype: Just one base apart from a much larger clone, this may be a read error. V and J are TRBV5-6 and TRBJ2-1, with no clear D. CDR1 and CDR2 (germline): SGHDT, YYEEEE. The CDR3 is made up of 14 amino acids. The CDR3 coding sequence is TGTGCCAGCAGCTTGGGGCAGGTTCTCGGTGAGCAGTCCTTC. Translated: CASSLGQVLGEQSF.

The genes are TRBV9 and TRBJ1-3; D perhaps matches TRBD1 (5 bases). Germline CDR1 and CDR2: SGDLS and YYNGEE. V was pared by 6 bases and J by 2 bases, with 15 bases between. The length of the CDR3 is 15 residues. This CDR3 is CASTPGGTPGNTIYF. The CDR3 bases are TGTGCCAGCACCCCCGGAGGGACCCCTGGAAACACCATATATTTT.

The rearrangement links TRBV30 to TRBJ2-2; 12 nucleotides agree with TRBD1. V shed 4 bases and J 6 bases; nucleotides not matched to a gene: 12. The CDR3 is 17 residues long. Per germline, CDR1 GTSNPN and CDR2 SVGIG (reference sequence). The CDR3 sequence: CAWTPGQGAFFPGELFF. For the CDR3, the DNA is TGTGCCTGGACACCGGGACAGGGGGCCTTTTTCCCCGGGGAGCTGTTTTTT.

This clonotype was counted ten times or more. The V and J genes are TRBV7-9 and TRBJ1-2, with a weak D call TRBD1 (5 bases). This CDR3 is built from 13 residues. Germline CDR1 SEHNR, CDR2 FQNEAQ (reference sequence). V lost 4 bases to trimming and J lost 3 bases, with 9 bases between them. CDR3 amino acids: CASSSRQYYGYTF. CDR3 nucleotide sequence: TGTGCCAGCAGCTCCCGACAGTACTATGGCTACACCTTC.

This clonotype has a count of ten or more. The chain is built from TRBV30 and TRBJ2-3; D not certain. The CDR3 is 12 residues long. Trimming took 5 bases from V and 4 from J, leaving 10 bases between them. Germline V gene lookup returns CDR1 GTSNPN and CDR2 SVGIG (reference sequence). The CDR3 protein is CAWDVGADTQYF. CDR3 nucleotides: TGTGCCTGGGACGTTGGGGCAGATACGCAGTATTTT.

The J gene is TRBJ2-6, the V gene TRBV4-1, with unresolved D. CDR1 is MGHRA, CDR2 YSYEKL, per germline. The V end lost 3 bases, the J end lost 0 bases, and 6 bases lay between the germline ends. The CDR3 totals 15 residues. CDR3 residues: CASSQADSGANVLTF. The CDR3 nucleotides are TGCGCCAGCAGCCAGGCGGACTCTGGGGCCAACGTCCTGACTTTC.

The chain uses TRBV7-9 and TRBJ1-5, with D possibly matching TRBD1 (5 bases). Trimming left V 4 bases short and J 5 bases short, with 12 bases between. The germline V gene encodes CDR1 SEHNR and CDR2 FQNEAQ (reference sequence). The CDR3 is 14 residues long. DNA of the CDR3: TGTGCCAGCAGCTATCAGGGTCCCCATCAGCCCCAGCATTTT. It translates to CASSYQGPHQPQHF.

This chain connects TRBV7-9 to TRBJ2-1; 9 positions agree with TRBD2. Per the germline V gene, CDR1 is SEHNR and CDR2 is FQNEAQ (reference sequence). This CDR3 has 16 residues. After removal of 1 base from V and 3 bases from J, the junction contained 4 bases not matched to a gene. The DNA for the CDR3 is TGTGCCAGCAGCTTAGTACTAGCGGGTAGCTACAATGAGCAGTTCTTC. Protein: CASSLVLAGSYNEQFF.

This sequence joins TRBV30 and TRBJ1-4, with TRBD1 matching 9 bases. This CDR3 contains 16 residues. CDR1 is GTSNPN, CDR2 SVGIG, per germline (reference sequence). Trimming took 3 bases from V and 6 from J; bases not matched to a gene: 11. The CDR3, as DNA: TGTGCCTGGAGATTACCGACGGGACAGGGAGATGAAAAACTGTTTTTT. Its protein is CAWRLPTGQGDEKLFF.

Many counts were recorded for this clonotype. The V gene is TRBV7-2, the J gene TRBJ2-7; 10 bases map to TRBD2. From germline, CDR1 is SGHTA and CDR2 FQGNSA. V shed 4 bases, J shed 7 bases, and the junction held 10 bases outside the gene matches. This CDR3 is built from 15 residues. Written as DNA, the CDR3 is TGTGCCAGCAGCTCCTTAGCGGGGGGTTTCTGGGAGCAGTACTTC. Amino acids: CASSSLAGGFWEQYF. The full variable domain, with the rest looked up from reference TRBV7-2 and TRBJ2-7, is GAGVSQSPSNKVTEKGKDVELRCDPISGHTALYWYRQSLGQGLEFLIYFQGNSAPDKSGLPSDRFSAERTGGSVSTLTIQRTQQEDSAVYLCASSSLAGGFWEQYFGPGTRLTVT.

The chain uses TRBV4-2 and TRBJ2-7, with 8 bases fitting TRBD1. Germline V CDR1 and CDR2: LGHNA, YNFKEQ. The length of the CDR3 is 15 residues. J was trimmed by 5 bases and V by 1 base; bases with no gene match: 7. In DNA, the CDR3 is TGTGCCAGCAGCCAAGCTCCCACAGGGGGAAACGAGCAGTACTTC. Translation gives CASSQAPTGGNEQYF.

This clonotype was observed a few times. The V gene is TRBV30, the J gene TRBJ2-7; TRBD2 aligns across 8 bases. Per the germline V gene, CDR1 is GTSNPN and CDR2 is SVGIG (reference sequence). V lost 3 bases and J lost 1; bases outside the gene matches: 8. This CDR3 spans 15 amino acids. The CDR3 DNA sequence: TGTGCCTGGAGCGCGGGTAGCGGGACTTCCTACGAGCAGTACTTC. Its translation: CAWSAGSGTSYEQYF.

Concerning this clonotype: A much bigger clone sits one base away, suggesting this may be a read error. The chain couples TRBV7-9 to TRBJ2-7, with 8 positions matching TRBD1. The CDR3 runs to 15 residues. The germline gives CDR1 SEHNR, CDR2 FQNEAQ (reference sequence). CDR3 sequence: CANSFQTGAIGEQYF. CDR3 DNA: TGTGCCAACAGCTTCCAGACAGGGGCAATAGGGGAGCAGTACTTC.

This clonotype was recorded at least ten times. The J gene is TRBJ2-7, the V gene TRBV20-1; D gene ambiguous. Trimming removed 6 bases from V and 5 bases from J, with 17 bases in between. Germline CDR1 and CDR2: DFQATT and SNEGSKA (reference sequence). CDR3 length: 13 residues. The CDR3 protein is CSATLGILNEQYF. The CDR3 bases are TGCAGTGCCACATTAGGTATTCTGAACGAGCAGTACTTC.

This clonotype has ten or more counts. In DNA, the CDR3 is TGTGCCAGCAGCTCCACAACAGAGGCGGACACCGGGGAGCTGTTTTTT. It codes for CASSSTTEADTGELFF. The chain links TRBV13 to TRBJ2-2; no definite D call. Germline V lookup: CDR1 PRHDT, CDR2 FYEKMQ (reference sequence). The length of the CDR3 is 16 residues. V lost 4 bases and J lost 3, with 15 bases in between.

Concerning this clonotype: At one of its ends the junction is not consistent with the germline gene, which may arise from a read error. The rearrangement links TRBV10-3 to TRBJ1-1; possibly TRBD1 for D (5 bases). Per germline, CDR1 ENHRY and CDR2 SYGVKD. This CDR3 spans 14 amino acids. Here the CDR3 DNA reads TGTGCCATCAGTGATTCCACCTTGGGGACTGAAGCTCTCTTT. It codes for CAISDSTLGTEALF.

Points on this clonotype: A much bigger clone sits one base away, suggesting this may be a read error. This rearrangement joins TRBV9 to TRBJ2-2, with D hard to call. This CDR3 is built from 14 residues. Trimming took 0 bases from V and 3 from J, leaving 6 bases between them. Germline assignment: CDR1 SGDLS and CDR2 YYNGEE. Here the CDR3 DNA reads TGTGCCAGCAGCGTAGGCTCGGACACCGGGGAGCTGTTTTTT. This encodes CASSVGSDTGELFF.

The chain combines TRBV27 with TRBJ2-7, with 7 nucleotides matching TRBD1. The V gene's germline CDR1 is MNHEY and CDR2 SMNVEV (reference sequence). The CDR3 is 12 residues long. J was trimmed by 2 bases and V by 8 bases; bases with no gene match: 3. DNA for the CDR3: TGTGCCAGCGCGACAGGGACCTACGAGCAGTACTTC. This encodes CASATGTYEQYF.

This chain joins TRBV10-1 and TRBJ2-7; 9 nucleotides align to TRBD1. The CDR3 runs to 15 residues. Germline CDR1 and CDR2: WNHNN and SYGVQD (reference sequence). With V trimmed by 4 bases and J by 4 bases, 8 bases remained unmatched. This CDR3 reads CASSATGTGFYEQYF. CDR3 sequence (DNA): TGCGCCAGCAGTGCAACCGGGACAGGGTTTTACGAGCAGTACTTC.

As for this clonotype: A much larger clonotype is one base distant, so this may be a read error. The chain carries TRBV6-2 or TRBV6-3 and TRBJ1-1, with no clear D. CDR1 is MNHEY, CDR2 SVGEGT, per germline. CDR3 size: 13 residues. V dropped 5 bases and J dropped 5 bases, with 12 bases sitting between them. The CDR3 DNA sequence: TGTGCCAGCAGTCACACGGAGGTGACTGAAGCTTTCTTT. Residues: CASSHTEVTEAFF.

The gene calls are TRBV7-8 and TRBJ2-1; D unresolved. The CDR3 is 13 amino acids. Trimming took off 5 bases at V and 4 bases at J, with 9 bases between the two ends. Germline V gene data show CDR1 as SGHVS and CDR2 as FQNEAQ. CDR3 residues: CASSTQKYNEQFF. Written as DNA, the CDR3 is TGTGCCAGCAGCACACAGAAGTACAATGAGCAGTTCTTC.

Regarding this clonotype: Since a much larger clone is just one base distant, this may be a read error. The V call is TRBV7-9, the J call TRBJ2-5; 11 nucleotides match TRBD2. With 5 bases clipped from V and 4 bases from J, the junction kept 9 bases outside the gene matches. The germline CDR1 and CDR2 sequences are SEHNR and FQNEAQ (reference sequence). The CDR3 runs to 16 residues. This CDR3 reads CASSPTSGGLPETQYF. CDR3 coding DNA: TGTGCCAGCAGCCCTACTAGCGGGGGCCTCCCAGAGACCCAGTACTTC.

This clonotype has ten or more counts. The V call is TRBV30, the J call TRBJ2-2, with no clear D. The germline CDR1 and CDR2 sequences are GTSNPN and SVGIG (reference sequence). The CDR3 length is 14 residues. Trimming cost V 3 bases and J 6 bases, with 14 bases left between them. The CDR3 region has the DNA TGTGCCTGGAGCCCTCTCACTCCCTCCGGGGAGCTGTTTTTT. This gives the protein CAWSPLTPSGELFF.